This paragraph covers one T cell receptor beta chain sequence. This record comes from a study of shared clonotypes between healthy human individuals. Sequencing was performed with immunoSEQ multiplex PCR; in TCRdb, only in-frame clones are kept and a portion is missing. The data hold roughly 640,000 clones, with about 74% observed a single time. V was clipped by 5 bases and J by 2 bases, with 7 bases between them. The CDR3 is 12 residues long. In germline, CDR1 is SNHLY, CDR2 FYNNEI. The specimen sequenced was memory CD4+ T cells sorted from blood. Stated subset: CD45RA-negative fraction. This chain joins TRBV2 and TRBJ2-7; D is possibly TRBD2 (5 bases). The TCR originated in a woman in her 30s in good health. The CDR3 DNA reads TGTGCCAGCAGTCGGGGTGCCTACGAGCAGTACTTC. It yields the protein CASSRGAYEQYF.